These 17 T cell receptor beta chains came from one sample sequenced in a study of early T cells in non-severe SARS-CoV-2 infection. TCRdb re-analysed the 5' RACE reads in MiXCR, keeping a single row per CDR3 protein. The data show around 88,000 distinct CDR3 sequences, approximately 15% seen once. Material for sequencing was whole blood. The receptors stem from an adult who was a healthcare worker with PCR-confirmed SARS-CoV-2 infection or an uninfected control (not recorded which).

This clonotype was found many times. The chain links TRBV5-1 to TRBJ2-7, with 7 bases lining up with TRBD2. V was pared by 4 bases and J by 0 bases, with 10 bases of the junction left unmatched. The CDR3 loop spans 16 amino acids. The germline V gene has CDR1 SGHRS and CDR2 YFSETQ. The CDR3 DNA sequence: TGCGCCAGCAGCCTCACGGCTAGCGGATTCTCCTACGAGCAGTACTTC. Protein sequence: CASSLTASGFSYEQYF.

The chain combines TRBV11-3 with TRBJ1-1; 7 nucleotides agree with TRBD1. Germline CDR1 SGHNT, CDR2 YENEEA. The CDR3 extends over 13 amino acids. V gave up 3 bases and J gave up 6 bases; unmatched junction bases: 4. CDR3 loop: CASSLRQGAEAFF. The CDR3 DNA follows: TGTGCCAGCAGCTTGAGACAGGGCGCTGAAGCTTTCTTT. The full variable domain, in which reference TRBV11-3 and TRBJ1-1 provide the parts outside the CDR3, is EAGVVQSPRYKIIEKKQPVAFWCNPISGHNTLYWYLQNLGQGPELLIRYENEEAVDDSQLPKDRFSAERLKGVDSTLKIQPAELGDSAVYLCASSLRQGAEAFFGQGTRLTVV.

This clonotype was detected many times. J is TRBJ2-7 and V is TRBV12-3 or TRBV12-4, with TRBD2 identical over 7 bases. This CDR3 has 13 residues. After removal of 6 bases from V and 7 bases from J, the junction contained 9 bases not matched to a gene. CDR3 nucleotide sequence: TGTGCCAGCAGGATGACAGCCGGGGGGGAGCAGTACTTC. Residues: CASRMTAGGEQYF.

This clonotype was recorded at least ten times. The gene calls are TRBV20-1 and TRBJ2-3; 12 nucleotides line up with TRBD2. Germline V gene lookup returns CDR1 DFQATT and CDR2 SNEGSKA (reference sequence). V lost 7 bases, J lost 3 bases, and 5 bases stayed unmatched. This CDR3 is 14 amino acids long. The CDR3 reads CSGLAGGPTDTQYF. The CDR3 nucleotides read TGCAGTGGGCTAGCGGGAGGGCCGACAGATACGCAGTATTTT.

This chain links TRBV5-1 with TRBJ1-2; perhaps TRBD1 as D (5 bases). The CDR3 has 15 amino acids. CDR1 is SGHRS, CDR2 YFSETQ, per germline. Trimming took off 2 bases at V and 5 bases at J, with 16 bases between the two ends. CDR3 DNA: TGCGCCAGCAGCTTCGCTTGGAGAGGGACTTATGGCTACACCTTC. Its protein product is CASSFAWRGTYGYTF.

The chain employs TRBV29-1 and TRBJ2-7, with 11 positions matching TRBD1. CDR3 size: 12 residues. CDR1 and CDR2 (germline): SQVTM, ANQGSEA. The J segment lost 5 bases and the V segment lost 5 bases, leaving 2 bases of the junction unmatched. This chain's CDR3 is CSVWTGGDEQYF. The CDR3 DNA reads TGCAGCGTTTGGACAGGGGGCGACGAGCAGTACTTC.

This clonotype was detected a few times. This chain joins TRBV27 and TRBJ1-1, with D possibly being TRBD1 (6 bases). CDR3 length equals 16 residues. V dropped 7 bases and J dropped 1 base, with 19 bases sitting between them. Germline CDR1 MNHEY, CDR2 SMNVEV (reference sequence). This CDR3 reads CASIQGSGGSNTEAFF. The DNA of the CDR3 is TGTGCCAGCATTCAGGGGTCGGGAGGTTCGAACACTGAAGCTTTCTTT.

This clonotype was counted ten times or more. CDR3 nucleotide sequence: TGTGCCAGCAGCGCTACTAGCGGGAGTATCTACGAGCAGTACTTC. Its translation: CASSATSGSIYEQYF. J is TRBJ2-7 and V is TRBV2, with 11 bases matching TRBD2. The V segment lost 6 bases and the J segment 3 bases; nucleotides outside the gene matches: 7. The CDR3 runs 15 residues. Germline CDR1 and CDR2: SNHLY and FYNNEI. The whole variable domain, remainder taken from reference TRBV2 and TRBJ2-7, is EPEVTQTPSHQVTQMGQEVILRCVPISNHLYFYWYRQILGQKVEFLVSFYNNEISEKSEIFDDQFSVERPDGSNFTLKIRSTKLEDSAMYFCASSATSGSIYEQYFGPGTRLTVT.

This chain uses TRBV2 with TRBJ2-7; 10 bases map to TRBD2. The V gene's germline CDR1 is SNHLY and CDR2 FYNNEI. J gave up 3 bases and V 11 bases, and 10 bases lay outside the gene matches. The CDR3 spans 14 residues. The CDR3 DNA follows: TGTGCCCGCCAAGGGCCTAGCGGGGGCTACGAGCAGTACTTC. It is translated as CARQGPSGGYEQYF.

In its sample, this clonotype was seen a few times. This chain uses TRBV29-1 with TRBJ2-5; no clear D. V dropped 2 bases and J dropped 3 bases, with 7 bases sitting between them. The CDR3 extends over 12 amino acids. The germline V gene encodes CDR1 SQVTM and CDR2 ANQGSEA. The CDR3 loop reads CSVEYLEETQYF. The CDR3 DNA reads TGCAGCGTTGAATATTTGGAAGAGACCCAGTACTTC. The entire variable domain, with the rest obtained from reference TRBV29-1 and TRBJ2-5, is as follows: SAVISQKPSRDICQRGTSLTIQCQVDSQVTMMFWYRQQPGQSLTLIATANQGSEATYESGFVIDKFPISRPNLTFSTLTVSNMSPEDSSIYLCSVEYLEETQYFGPGTRLLVL.

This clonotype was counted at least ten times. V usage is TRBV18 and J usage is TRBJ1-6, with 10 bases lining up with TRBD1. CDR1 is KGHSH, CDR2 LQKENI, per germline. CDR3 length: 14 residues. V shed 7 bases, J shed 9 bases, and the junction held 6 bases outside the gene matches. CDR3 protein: CASCPGQGRSPLHF. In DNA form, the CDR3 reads TGTGCCAGCTGCCCGGGACAGGGGCGTTCACCCCTCCACTTT.

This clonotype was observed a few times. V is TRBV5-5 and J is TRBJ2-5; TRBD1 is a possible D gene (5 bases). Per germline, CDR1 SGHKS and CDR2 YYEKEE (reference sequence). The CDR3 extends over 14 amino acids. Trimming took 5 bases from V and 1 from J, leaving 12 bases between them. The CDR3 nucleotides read TGTGCCAGCAGTGTGGACACCCCCCAAGAGACCCAGTACTTC. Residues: CASSVDTPQETQYF.

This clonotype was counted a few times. The CDR3: CASSSGLTASTDTQYF. The CDR3 coding sequence is TGTGCCAGCAGCTCGGGACTAACAGCTAGCACAGATACGCAGTATTTT. J is TRBJ2-3 and V is TRBV11-3, with TRBD2 matching 7 bases. The CDR3 sequence is 16 residues long. CDR1 SGHNT and CDR2 YENEEA come from the germline V gene. Trimming at V came to 4 bases and at J to 0 bases, leaving 7 bases not matched to a gene.

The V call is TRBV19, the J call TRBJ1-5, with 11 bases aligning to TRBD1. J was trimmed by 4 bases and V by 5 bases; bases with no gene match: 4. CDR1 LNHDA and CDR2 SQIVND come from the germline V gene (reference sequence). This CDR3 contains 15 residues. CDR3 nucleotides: TGTGCCAGTAGTTACGGGACAGGGGGGAATCAGCCCCAGCATTTT. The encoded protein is CASSYGTGGNQPQHF.

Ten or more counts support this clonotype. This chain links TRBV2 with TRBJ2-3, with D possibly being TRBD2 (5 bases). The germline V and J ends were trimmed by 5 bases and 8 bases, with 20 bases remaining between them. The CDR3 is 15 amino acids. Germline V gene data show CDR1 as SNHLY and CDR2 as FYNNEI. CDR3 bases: TGTGCCAGCAGTCCGGACTCTCTACTTTCCTCTACGCAGTATTTT. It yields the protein CASSPDSLLSSTQYF.

CDR3 in DNA: TGTGCCAGCAGCTCCATATCGCGGGACAGACTTAACTATGGCTACACCTTC. It codes for CASSSISRDRLNYGYTF. The V call is TRBV13, the J call TRBJ1-2, with 7 bases lining up with TRBD1. CDR1 PRHDT and CDR2 FYEKMQ come from the germline V gene (reference sequence). With V trimmed by 4 bases and J by 1 base, 12 bases remained unmatched. The CDR3 is 17 amino acids.

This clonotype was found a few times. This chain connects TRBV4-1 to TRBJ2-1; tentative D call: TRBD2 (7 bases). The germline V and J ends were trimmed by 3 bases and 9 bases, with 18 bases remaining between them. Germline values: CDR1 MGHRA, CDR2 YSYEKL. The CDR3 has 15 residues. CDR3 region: CASSHQLGGASEQFF. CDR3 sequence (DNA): TGCGCCAGCAGCCACCAACTGGGGGGGGCCAGTGAGCAGTTCTTC.